Each of the 2 T cell receptor beta chains below was sequenced from the same sample in a study of esophageal squamous cell carcinoma under preoperative chemotherapy. The time point was: after preoperative PTX-NDP chemotherapy. MiXCR was run by TCRdb on the PCR reads, yielding one entry per CDR3 protein. This sample yields roughly 1,200 distinct CDR3 sequences, of which less than 35% are seen a single time; more than 20% belongs to the top ten. The specimen was collected from a patient given preoperative chemotherapy. Receptors were obtained from a human donor with esophageal squamous cell carcinoma. The donor label of this sample is uncertain.

The chain combines TRBV3-1 with TRBJ2-1, with 9 bases fitting TRBD2. The J call is uncertain, as TRBJ2-5 better fits the DNA end. CDR3 length: 14 amino acids. Germline CDR1 and CDR2: LGHDT and YNNKEL (reference sequence). The CDR3 DNA sequence: TGTGCCAGCAGCCTAATAGCGGGAGTTGGGACCCAGTACTTC. Encoded protein: CASSLIAGVGTQYF.

This clonotype was observed a handful of times. The chain couples TRBV7-3 to TRBJ2-3; maybe TRBD2 (8 bases). The DNA end lines up better with TRBJ2-7; the J call may be wrong. Germline CDR1 SGHTA, CDR2 FQGTGA. CDR3 length: 19 residues. This CDR3 is CASIPGGLGGVCSYNEQYF. CDR3 DNA: TGTGCCAGCATCCCAGGGGGACTAGGTGGAGTTTGCTCCTACAATGAGCAGTACTTC.